The sequence of this TCR beta chain was determined in a study of cytomegalovirus exposure and HLA in healthy donors. Turning to the study itself: The roughly 100 million unique TCR beta sequences, from about 179 million T cells, were found by an earlier analysis.

Germline CDR1 is GTSNPN and CDR2 is SVGIG (reference sequence). V lost 0 bases and J lost 7, with 16 bases in between. This CDR3 is 14 amino acids long. The PCR had 60 Vbeta and 13 Jbeta primers. Some clones are missing from TCRdb's copy, which holds only in-frame ones; the method was immunoSEQ multiplex PCR. The sample lists roughly 120,000 clones, approximately 82% seen once, with 20% to 25% in the top ten. Comment on this clone: Its target is unknown.

Study results and limitations: Common viral pathogens were later found to be apparently linked to several of the most significant clusters. Sequencing likely produced, as an artifact, a cluster of highly shared sequence variants.

Source material: PBMCs. The chain combines TRBV30 with TRBJ2-7; no clear D. The origin of this receptor is a young man in good health and CMV-seropositive. The CDR3 loop is CAWSVPLSPREQYF. As DNA, the CDR3 is TGTGCCTGGAGTGTCCCCCTCTCTCCGAGGGAGCAGTACTTC.